A single sample gave rise to the 32 T cell receptor beta chains below, sequenced in a study of technical replicates of blood from four donors. The assay was immunoSEQ multiplex PCR, and TCRdb's table has in-frame clones only and misses some. This sample has about 68,000 clones, with about 97% found just once. Sequencing used T cells isolated from PBMCs. These receptor sequences come from a human donor in good health.

The V call is TRBV5-1, the J call TRBJ2-3; D is unresolved. The CDR3 extends over 13 amino acids. Trimming shortened V by 1 base and J by 0 bases, and 3 bases separated the two germline ends. Germline CDR1 and CDR2: SGHRS and YFSETQ. The CDR3 DNA is TGCGCCAGCAGCTTGCCAAGCACAGATACGCAGTATTTT. It codes for CASSLPSTDTQYF.

The chain employs TRBV4-1 and TRBJ2-7; tentatively, D is TRBD2 (5 bases). CDR3 length equals 17 residues. Trimming took off 0 bases at V and 5 bases at J, with 20 bases between the two ends. CDR1 is MGHRA and CDR2 is YSYEKL in the germline V gene. The CDR3 DNA reads as TGCGCCAGCAGCCAAGAAGAGAATCGGGAAAAGTCTAACGAGCAGTACTTC. Protein product: CASSQEENREKSNEQYF.

The chain couples TRBV14 to TRBJ2-5, with 11 bases aligning to TRBD2. J lost 5 bases, V lost 1 base, and 6 bases had no gene match. CDR3 length: 16 residues. Germline V gene sequence: CDR1 SGHDN, CDR2 FVKESK. CDR3 DNA: TGTGCCAGCAGCCAAGTTCTAGCGGGAGGAGGGGAGACCCAGTACTTC. It specifies CASSQVLAGGGETQYF.

The J gene is TRBJ2-2, the V gene TRBV5-6; D is possibly TRBD2 (6 bases). The CDR3 runs 17 residues. The V gene's germline CDR1 is SGHDT and CDR2 YYEEEE. Trimming cost V 0 bases and J 4 bases, with 16 bases left between them. CDR3 sequence: CASSLVWSVGLTGELFF. The DNA for the CDR3 is TGTGCCAGCAGCTTGGTTTGGAGTGTGGGACTCACCGGGGAGCTGTTTTTT.

The chain is built from TRBV4-1 and TRBJ1-5, with D unresolved. The CDR3 is 15 amino acids. CDR1 and CDR2 (germline): MGHRA, YSYEKL. V was cut by 2 bases and J by 2 bases, with 10 bases left in between. The CDR3 loop is CASSQNYVGNQPQHF. CDR3 coding DNA: TGCGCCAGCAGCCAAAACTACGTAGGCAATCAGCCCCAGCATTTT.

This clone has a handful of counts. DNA of the CDR3: TGCGCCAGCAGCTTGGACGTCGGACACCCTAATGAAAAACTGTTTTTT. Its protein is CASSLDVGHPNEKLFF. The rearrangement uses TRBV5-1 and TRBJ1-4, with D maybe TRBD1 (5 bases). The CDR3 has 16 amino acids. Looked up from germline, CDR1 is SGHRS and CDR2 is YFSETQ. Between the trimmed V and J ends, which lost 0 bases and 3 bases, there was a span of 12 bases. Full variable domain (missing parts from reference TRBV5-1 and TRBJ1-4): KAGVTQTPRYLIKTRGQQVTLSCSPISGHRSVSWYQQTPGQGLQFLFEYFSETQRNKGNFPGRFSGRQFSNSRSEMNVSTLELGDSALYLCASSLDVGHPNEKLFFGSGTQLSVL.

This chain uses TRBV5-1 with TRBJ2-5; 8 bases line up with TRBD2. Unmatched junction bases numbered 2, after V lost 0 bases and J lost 4 bases. This CDR3 comprises 14 residues. In germline, CDR1 is SGHRS, CDR2 YFSETQ. This CDR3 reads CASSLVTSGETQYF. The CDR3 nucleotides read TGCGCCAGCAGCTTGGTAACTAGCGGAGAGACCCAGTACTTC.

CDR3 sequence reads: CASSLGGWVPEAFF. As DNA, the CDR3 is TGTGCCAGCAGTTTAGGGGGGTGGGTGCCTGAAGCTTTCTTT. The chain is built from TRBV28 and TRBJ1-1; D perhaps matches TRBD1 (5 bases). The V gene's germline CDR1 is MDHEN and CDR2 SYDVKM. This CDR3 has 14 residues. Trimming removed 2 bases from V and 6 bases from J, with 13 bases in between.

V usage is TRBV5-1 and J usage is TRBJ2-3; 10 bases align to TRBD1. This CDR3 region has 15 residues. From germline, CDR1 is SGHRS and CDR2 YFSETQ. V dropped 0 bases and J dropped 3; count of bases not matched to a gene: 1. The DNA of the CDR3 is TGCGCCAGCAGCTTGGCGGGACAGGGGACAGATACGCAGTATTTT. It translates to CASSLAGQGTDTQYF.

The gene calls are TRBV7-3 and TRBJ2-7; TRBD2 might be the D (6 bases). The CDR3 extends over 16 amino acids. Germline CDR1 reads SGHTA; CDR2 reads FQGTGA. The V end was cut by 7 bases, the J end by 0 bases, with 19 bases between. The CDR3 DNA reads as TGTGCCAGCACTAAGGAGGCTAGCGCGAACTCCTACGAGCAGTACTTC. This translates into CASTKEASANSYEQYF.

This sequence joins TRBV2 and TRBJ2-1; D perhaps matches TRBD2 (6 bases). The ends were cut back, 9 bases at V and 9 bases at J, with 18 bases in the middle. Germline assignment: CDR1 SNHLY and CDR2 FYNNEI. This CDR3 is built from 13 residues. The CDR3 nucleotides are TGTGCCAGTGGGGGGACCCCCGGCGGTGAGCAGTTCTTC. Translation: CASGGTPGGEQFF.

The CDR3 sequence is CATTPATNEKLFF. In DNA, the CDR3 is TGTGCCACCACTCCTGCAACTAATGAAAAACTGTTTTTT. The V and J genes are TRBV9 and TRBJ1-4; D unresolved. V dropped 9 bases and J dropped 0 bases, with 9 bases sitting between them. The germline CDR1 and CDR2 sequences are SGDLS and YYNGEE. This CDR3 is built from 13 residues.

The chain employs TRBV6-1 and TRBJ2-3, with 12 bases aligning to TRBD2. The CDR3 runs to 18 residues. Germline CDR1 reads MNHNS; CDR2 reads SASEGT. V was pared by 0 bases and J by 2 bases, with 6 bases of the junction left unmatched. The CDR3 here is CASSEALSSGRATDTQYF. The DNA of the CDR3 is TGTGCCAGCAGTGAAGCGTTGTCTAGCGGGAGGGCCACAGATACGCAGTATTTT.

In its sample, this clone was seen once. The chain has TRBV6-5 and TRBJ1-1, with D hard to call. This CDR3 region has 12 residues. Germline lookup yields CDR1 MNHEY and CDR2 SVGAGI. The V end lost 6 bases, the J end lost 1 base, and 6 bases lay between the germline ends. CDR3 loop: CASSPRNTEAFF. DNA of the CDR3: TGTGCCAGCAGCCCCAGGAACACTGAAGCTTTCTTT.

This rearrangement joins TRBV11-3 to TRBJ2-3; the match to TRBD2 covers 7 bases. After removal of 5 bases from V and 2 bases from J, the junction contained 13 bases not matched to a gene. The CDR3 length is 17 residues. Germline V gives CDR1 SGHNT, CDR2 YENEEA. CDR3: CASSLLRRGGYTDTQYF. The DNA of the CDR3 is TGTGCCAGCAGCCTCCTCAGGAGGGGAGGGTACACAGATACGCAGTATTTT.

As to this clone: One junction end does not reproduce the germline sequence, and a read error may be involved. The chain couples TRBV27 to TRBJ1-5; 8 bases are a match to TRBD1. This CDR3 has 15 residues. Germline V gives CDR1 MNHEY, CDR2 SMNVEV (reference sequence). The CDR3: CASSSGTGVYQAQHF. Here the CDR3 DNA reads TGTGCCAGCAGCTCAGGGACAGGAGTTTATCAGGCCCAGCATTTT.

V gene TRBV19 combines with J gene TRBJ1-5; 11 bases are a match to TRBD1. The CDR3 runs 15 residues. Unmatched junction bases numbered 5, after V lost 7 bases and J lost 3 bases. Germline values: CDR1 LNHDA, CDR2 SQIVND (reference sequence). This CDR3 reads CASTRDRGNNQPQHF. The DNA for the CDR3 is TGTGCCAGTACCCGGGACAGGGGGAACAATCAGCCCCAGCATTTT.

The gene calls are TRBV5-1 and TRBJ2-7; TRBD1 is a possible D gene (5 bases). This CDR3 is built from 14 residues. Germline V gives CDR1 SGHRS, CDR2 YFSETQ. V was shortened by 1 base and J by 2 bases, with 10 bases between the two germline ends. The CDR3 loop is CASSLQGNPYEQYF. The CDR3 nucleotides are TGCGCCAGCAGCTTGCAGGGTAATCCCTACGAGCAGTACTTC.

This clone was observed once. This chain links TRBV2 with TRBJ1-5, with D hard to call. Deletions cut 7 bases from V and 1 base from J, with 5 bases between. CDR3 size: 12 residues. Germline V lookup: CDR1 SNHLY, CDR2 FYNNEI. The CDR3 DNA follows: TGTGCCAGCACCCGGAGCAATCAGCCCCAGCATTTT. It yields the protein CASTRSNQPQHF.

Only one count was recorded for this clone. The V and J genes are TRBV4-2 and TRBJ2-7; TRBD2 matches at 8 bases. Germline V gene lookup returns CDR1 LGHNA and CDR2 YNFKEQ. This CDR3 comprises 15 residues. The V segment lost 3 bases and the J segment 1 base; nucleotides outside the gene matches: 5. In nucleotides, the CDR3 is TGTGCCAGCAGCCAGGTTAGCGGGATTTCCTACGAGCAGTACTTC. Protein product: CASSQVSGISYEQYF.

The chain recombines TRBV6-5 with TRBJ2-1; a possible D gene is TRBD2 (7 bases). The CDR3 extends over 15 amino acids. V shed 3 bases and J shed 4 bases, with 13 bases lying between them. Per germline, CDR1 MNHEY and CDR2 SVGAGI. The CDR3 is CASSYGGRGYNEQFF. The CDR3 DNA reads TGTGCCAGCAGTTATGGAGGGAGGGGGTACAATGAGCAGTTCTTC.

The rearrangement uses TRBV11-3 and TRBJ2-2, with D perhaps matching TRBD1 (6 bases). CDR1 is SGHNT and CDR2 is YENEEA in the germline V gene. The CDR3 spans 16 residues. V shed 5 bases and J shed 4 bases, with 17 bases lying between them. The DNA for the CDR3 is TGTGCCAGCAGCCTGGGGGCAGGGGATTTCACCGGGGAGCTGTTTTTT. Its protein product is CASSLGAGDFTGELFF.

The V gene is TRBV7-9, the J gene TRBJ2-3; 7 bases line up with TRBD1. The V segment lost 4 bases and the J segment 4 bases; nucleotides outside the gene matches: 2. CDR3 size: 13 residues. Germline assignment: CDR1 SEHNR and CDR2 FQNEAQ (reference sequence). The CDR3 here is CASSSTGADTQYF. DNA for the CDR3: TGTGCCAGCAGCTCTACAGGGGCAGATACGCAGTATTTT.

The chain carries TRBV9 and TRBJ1-3; 9 positions agree with TRBD1. Trimming cost V 0 bases and J 1 base; bases outside gene matches: 20. This CDR3 has 22 amino acids. The germline V gene has CDR1 SGDLS and CDR2 YYNGEE. This CDR3 is CASSVVGPGQGVLYRSGNTIYF. The CDR3 nucleotides read TGTGCCAGCAGCGTAGTAGGGCCGGGACAGGGAGTACTTTATCGGTCTGGAAACACCATATATTTT.

J is TRBJ1-2 and V is TRBV5-4; 8 positions match TRBD1. Trimming removed 0 bases from V and 8 bases from J; junction bases left unmatched: 9. Germline-derived CDR1 and CDR2 are SGHNT and YYREEE (reference sequence). This CDR3 has 15 amino acids. In nucleotides, the CDR3 is TGTGCCAGCAGCTTGGCAATCAGGGGGCTGGGGGGCTACACCTTC. Protein product: CASSLAIRGLGGYTF.

The chain combines TRBV30 with TRBJ1-1, with D hard to call. V lost 2 bases, J lost 3 bases, and 16 bases lay in between. The CDR3 consists of 15 residues. CDR1 is GTSNPN, CDR2 SVGIG, per germline (reference sequence). CDR3 coding DNA: TGTGCCTGGAGTTCCCTTGAGGTGGAAGACACTGAAGCTTTCTTT. Residues: CAWSSLEVEDTEAFF.

The rearrangement uses TRBV27 and TRBJ2-7; D perhaps matches TRBD2 (5 bases). The CDR3 covers 13 residues. V dropped 3 bases and J dropped 1 base, with 7 bases sitting between them. Germline CDR1 MNHEY, CDR2 SMNVEV (reference sequence). CDR3 sequence (DNA): TGTGCCAGCAGTTTCGGGGAATCCTACGAGCAGTACTTC. This gives the protein CASSFGESYEQYF.

This sequence joins TRBV4-2 and TRBJ1-3; D is perhaps TRBD1 (6 bases). This CDR3 spans 14 amino acids. V was clipped by 4 bases and J by 1 base, with 8 bases between them. Germline-derived CDR1 and CDR2 are LGHNA and YNFKEQ. The CDR3, as DNA: TGTGCCAGCAGCCTCCAGGGGTCTGGAAACACCATATATTTT. Translation: CASSLQGSGNTIYF.

The chain combines TRBV6-1 with TRBJ2-2; 8 bases fit TRBD1. V lost 4 bases and J lost 1; bases outside the gene matches: 2. The CDR3 covers 15 residues. Germline CDR1 reads MNHNS; CDR2 reads SASEGT. The CDR3 loop reads CASSAGTGNTGELFF. The CDR3 DNA reads TGTGCCAGCAGTGCCGGGACAGGGAACACCGGGGAGCTGTTTTTT.

This chain links TRBV5-1 with TRBJ1-1; D perhaps matches TRBD1 (6 bases). CDR1 and CDR2 (germline): SGHRS, YFSETQ. V lost 0 bases and J lost 7, with 13 bases in between. The CDR3 sequence is 14 residues long. The CDR3 coding sequence is TGCGCCAGCAGCTTGGCCGGGACAAGTTTTGAAGCTTTCTTT. Translation: CASSLAGTSFEAFF.

This clone was counted a single time. The rearrangement links TRBV6-1 to TRBJ1-1; unclear D gene. The V and J ends lost 2 bases and 6 bases respectively, with 10 bases between them. The CDR3 consists of 13 residues. CDR1 and CDR2 (germline): MNHNS, SASEGT. CDR3 amino acids: CASSESRSAEAFF. The CDR3 region has the DNA TGTGCCAGCAGTGAATCGCGGTCTGCTGAAGCTTTCTTT.

The chain combines TRBV6-1 with TRBJ2-7; 8 positions agree with TRBD1. The CDR3 sequence is 14 residues long. V shed 5 bases and J 3 bases; nucleotides not matched to a gene: 6. Germline loops: CDR1 MNHNS, CDR2 SASEGT. The CDR3 is CASSSGTGRYEQYF. The CDR3 DNA follows: TGTGCCAGCAGTTCCGGGACAGGTCGCTACGAGCAGTACTTC.